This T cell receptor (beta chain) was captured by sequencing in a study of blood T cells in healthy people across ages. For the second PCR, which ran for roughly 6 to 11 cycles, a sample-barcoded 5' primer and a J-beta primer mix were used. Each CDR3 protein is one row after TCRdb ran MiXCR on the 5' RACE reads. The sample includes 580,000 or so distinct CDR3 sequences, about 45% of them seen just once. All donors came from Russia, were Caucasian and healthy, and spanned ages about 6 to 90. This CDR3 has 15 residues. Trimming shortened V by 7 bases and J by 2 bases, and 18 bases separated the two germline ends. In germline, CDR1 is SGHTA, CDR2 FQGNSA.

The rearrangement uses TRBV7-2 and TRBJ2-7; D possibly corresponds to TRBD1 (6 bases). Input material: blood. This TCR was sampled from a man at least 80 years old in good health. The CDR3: CASTSDSLNTYEQYF. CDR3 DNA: TGTGCCAGCACCTCGGACAGCTTAAACACCTACGAGCAGTACTTC.